These 2 T cell receptor beta chains share one sample of origin, sequenced in a study of metastatic and nonmetastatic thyroid tumors (dated by TCRdb to 2018 to 2020). The library was built by means of PCR. The sample was run on an Illumina HiSeq 4000. Starting from the raw public reads, TCRdb applied fastp trimming at Q25, assembled clones with MiXCR and retained in-frame beta chains. Across this sample there are tens of thousands of clones, with approximately 20% seen only once. Of the sample, about 16% falls within the top ten clones. Before undergoing thyroid surgery, none of the patients had been given any kind of treatment. Source material: blood. The receptors were sampled from a female donor with papillary thyroid cancer or a benign thyroid nodule (not recorded which). Some clones in this sample may be carry-over from other donors' samples.

This clone was counted between two and nine times. A junction end diverges from the germline sequence, so it may reflect a read error. The chain is built from TRBV12-3 or TRBV12-4 and TRBJ2-7; possible D gene TRBD1, 6 bases. The CDR3 has 15 residues. The CDR3 loop is CASSTNRDTTYEKYF. The CDR3 DNA reads TGTGCCAGCAGCACTAATCGGGACACAACCTACGAGAAGTACTTC.

Many counts were recorded for this clone. The chain recombines TRBV18 with TRBJ2-4, with D unresolved. This CDR3 region has 15 residues. Germline CDR1 and CDR2: KGHSH and LQKENI. The V end lost 5 bases, the J end lost 0 bases, and 11 bases lay between the germline ends. The DNA of the CDR3 is TGTGCCAGCTCAGCAAAAACCAGAGCCAAAAACATTCAGTACTTC. Translated, it gives CASSAKTRAKNIQYF.